Included here is one TCR beta chain sequence, with context. Its matching antigen is unknown. This entry comes from a study of blood T cells in healthy people across ages. Whole-study findings and limits: Donors of long life had a larger count of naive CD4+ cells and greater diversity than aged donors. Getting older went along with TCR beta diversity per million T cells dropping roughly linearly.

Next came a second PCR, run for about 7 to 12 cycles, which used a sample-barcoded 5' primer along with a J-beta primer mix. MiXCR, applied by TCRdb to the 5' RACE reads, yields one record per CDR3 protein. The repertoire holds nearly 1 million distinct CDR3 sequences, with roughly 51% as singletons. The V gene's germline CDR1 is SGHTA and CDR2 FQGTGA. The trim removed 3 bases at V and 6 bases at J, leaving 5 bases unmatched. The CDR3 spans 14 residues. The origin of this receptor is a woman aged 60 to 75 in good health. Specimen: blood. The chain is built from TRBV7-3 and TRBJ1-1, with 9 positions matching TRBD1. CDR3 bases: TGTGCCAGCAGCTTTGGGACAGGGAATGCTGAAGCTTTCTTT. This encodes CASSFGTGNAEAFF.